The present T cell receptor beta chain was sequenced within a study of blood T cell repertoires in COVID-19. Study in general: Samples came from the United States, Italy and Spain, spanning acute and convalescent COVID-19. The cDNA or gDNA used as material had been derived from T cells, B-cell-depleted T cells, or PBMCs.

In the authors' methods: Estimated nucleated cell counts came from reference gene primer amplification. Sequenced by immunoSEQ multiplex PCR; TCRdb stores in-frame clones only, minus some. The DNA gave D and trimming, while V, J and clone size come from that table. Of about 190,000 clones detected, roughly 80% appear once; the ten largest clones hold about 20%. Germline loops: CDR1 MNHEY, CDR2 SVGAGI. Unmatched junction bases numbered 6, after V lost 7 bases and J lost 9 bases. This CDR3 has 12 amino acids. The receptor comes from a human donor in a cohort sampled during active COVID-19. The genes are TRBV6-5 and TRBJ2-1, with 7 nucleotides matching TRBD1. Sequencing used peripheral blood. The CDR3 nucleotides are TGTGCCAGCAACAGGGGTACTAGTGAGCAGTTCTTC. It encodes CASNRGTSEQFF.